One T cell receptor beta chain is described in this entry. TCRdb's copy holds only in-frame clones and misses some; the assay was immunoSEQ multiplex PCR. The table includes around 50,000 clones, roughly 78% detected once. These data are taken from a study of blood T cell repertoires in COVID-19. V shed 5 bases and J 4 bases; nucleotides not matched to a gene: 1. CDR1 and CDR2 from the germline V gene are MDHEN and SYDVKM. This CDR3 contains 13 residues. The origin of this receptor is a woman older than 75 with acute or convalescent COVID-19. J is TRBJ1-1 and V is TRBV28, with 10 bases aligning to TRBD1. The sequenced sample consisted of peripheral blood. The CDR3 spells CASSGTGATEAFF. CDR3 nucleotide sequence: TGTGCCAGCAGTGGGACAGGGGCCACTGAAGCTTTCTTT.